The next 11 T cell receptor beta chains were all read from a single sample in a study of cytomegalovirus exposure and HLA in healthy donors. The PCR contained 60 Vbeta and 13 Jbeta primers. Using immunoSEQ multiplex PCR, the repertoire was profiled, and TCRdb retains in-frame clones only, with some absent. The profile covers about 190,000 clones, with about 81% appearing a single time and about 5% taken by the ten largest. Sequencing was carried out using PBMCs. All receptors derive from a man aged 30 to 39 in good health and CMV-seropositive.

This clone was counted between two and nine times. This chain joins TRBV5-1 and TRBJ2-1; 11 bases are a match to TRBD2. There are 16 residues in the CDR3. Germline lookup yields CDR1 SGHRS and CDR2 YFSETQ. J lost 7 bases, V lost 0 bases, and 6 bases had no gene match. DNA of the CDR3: TGCGCCAGCAGCTTGGAGGCTAGCGGGAGGAGTAATGAGCAGTTCTTC. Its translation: CASSLEASGRSNEQFF.

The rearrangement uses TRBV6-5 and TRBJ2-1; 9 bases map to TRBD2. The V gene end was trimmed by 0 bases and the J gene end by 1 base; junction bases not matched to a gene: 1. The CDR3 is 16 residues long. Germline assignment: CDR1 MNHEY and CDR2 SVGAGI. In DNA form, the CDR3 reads TGTGCCAGCAGTTACTCCCTAGCGGGGTCCTACAATGAGCAGTTCTTC. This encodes CASSYSLAGSYNEQFF.

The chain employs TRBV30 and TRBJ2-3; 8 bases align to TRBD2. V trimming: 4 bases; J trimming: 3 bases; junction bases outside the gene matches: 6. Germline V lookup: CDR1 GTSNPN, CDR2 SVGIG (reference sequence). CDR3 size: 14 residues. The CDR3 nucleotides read TGTGCCTGGACGACTCCGGGAGGGACAGATACGCAGTATTTT. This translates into CAWTTPGGTDTQYF.

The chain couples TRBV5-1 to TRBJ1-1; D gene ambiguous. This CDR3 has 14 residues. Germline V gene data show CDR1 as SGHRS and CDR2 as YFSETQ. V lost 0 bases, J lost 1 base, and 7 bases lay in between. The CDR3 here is CASSLGGRNTEAFF. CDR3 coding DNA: TGCGCCAGCAGCTTGGGAGGGAGGAACACTGAAGCTTTCTTT.

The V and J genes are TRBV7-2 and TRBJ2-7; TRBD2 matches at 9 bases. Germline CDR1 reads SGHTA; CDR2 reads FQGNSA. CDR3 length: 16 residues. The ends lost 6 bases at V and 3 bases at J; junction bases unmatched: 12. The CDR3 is CASSYRQLAGYYEQYF. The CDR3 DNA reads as TGTGCCAGCAGTTACCGCCAGCTAGCGGGGTACTACGAGCAGTACTTC.

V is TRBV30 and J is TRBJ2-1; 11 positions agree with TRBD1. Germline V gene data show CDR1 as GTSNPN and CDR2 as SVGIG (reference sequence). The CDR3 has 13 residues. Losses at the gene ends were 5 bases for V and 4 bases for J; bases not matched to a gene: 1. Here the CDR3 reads CAWGQGAYNEQFF. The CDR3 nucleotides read TGTGCCTGGGGACAGGGGGCTTACAATGAGCAGTTCTTC.

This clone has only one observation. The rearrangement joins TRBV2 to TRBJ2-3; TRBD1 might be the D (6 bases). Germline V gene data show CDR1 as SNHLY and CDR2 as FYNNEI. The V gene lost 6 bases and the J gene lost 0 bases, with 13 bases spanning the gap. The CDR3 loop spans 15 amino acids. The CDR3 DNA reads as TGTGCCAGCAGACAAACAGGGTACAGCACAGATACGCAGTATTTT. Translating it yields CASRQTGYSTDTQYF.

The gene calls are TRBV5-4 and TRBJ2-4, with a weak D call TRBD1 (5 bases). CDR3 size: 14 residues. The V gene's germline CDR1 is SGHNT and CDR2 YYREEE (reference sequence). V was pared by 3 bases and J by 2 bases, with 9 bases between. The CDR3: CASSSQGSKNIQYF. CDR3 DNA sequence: TGTGCCAGCAGCTCCCAGGGATCCAAAAACATTCAGTACTTC.

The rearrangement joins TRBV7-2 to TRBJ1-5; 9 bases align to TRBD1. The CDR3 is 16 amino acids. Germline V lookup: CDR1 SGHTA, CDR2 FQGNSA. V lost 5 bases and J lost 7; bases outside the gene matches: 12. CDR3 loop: CASSPTTGQGRQPQHF. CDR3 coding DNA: TGTGCCAGCAGCCCCACCACAGGACAGGGGAGGCAGCCCCAGCATTTT.

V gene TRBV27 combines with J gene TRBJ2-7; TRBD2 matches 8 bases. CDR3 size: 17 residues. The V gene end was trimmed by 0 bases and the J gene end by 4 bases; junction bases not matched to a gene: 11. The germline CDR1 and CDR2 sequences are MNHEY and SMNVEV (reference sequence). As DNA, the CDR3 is TGTGCCAGCAGTTTATCGATCGGCGCGGGAGGCGGGTACGAGCAGTACTTC. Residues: CASSLSIGAGGGYEQYF.

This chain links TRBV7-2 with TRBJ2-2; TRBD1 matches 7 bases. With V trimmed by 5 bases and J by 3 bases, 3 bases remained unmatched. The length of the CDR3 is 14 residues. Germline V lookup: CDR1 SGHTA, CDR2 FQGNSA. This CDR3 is CASSLGQHTGELFF. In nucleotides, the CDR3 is TGTGCCAGCAGCCTGGGACAGCACACCGGGGAGCTGTTTTTT.